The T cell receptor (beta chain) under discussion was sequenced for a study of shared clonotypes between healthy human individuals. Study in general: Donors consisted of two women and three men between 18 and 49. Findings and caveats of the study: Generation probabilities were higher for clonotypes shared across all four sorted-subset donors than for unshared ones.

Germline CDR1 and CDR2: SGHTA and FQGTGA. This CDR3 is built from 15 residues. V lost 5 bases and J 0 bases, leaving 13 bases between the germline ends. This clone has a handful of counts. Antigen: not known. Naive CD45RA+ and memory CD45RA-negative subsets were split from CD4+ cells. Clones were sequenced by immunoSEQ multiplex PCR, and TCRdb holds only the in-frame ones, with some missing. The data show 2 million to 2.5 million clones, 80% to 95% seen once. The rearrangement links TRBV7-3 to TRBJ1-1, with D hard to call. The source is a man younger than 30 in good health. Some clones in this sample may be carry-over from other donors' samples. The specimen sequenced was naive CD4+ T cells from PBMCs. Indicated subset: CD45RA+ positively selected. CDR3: CASSIDTRMNTEAFF. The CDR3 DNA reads TGTGCCAGCAGCATCGACACCCGGATGAACACTGAAGCTTTCTTT.